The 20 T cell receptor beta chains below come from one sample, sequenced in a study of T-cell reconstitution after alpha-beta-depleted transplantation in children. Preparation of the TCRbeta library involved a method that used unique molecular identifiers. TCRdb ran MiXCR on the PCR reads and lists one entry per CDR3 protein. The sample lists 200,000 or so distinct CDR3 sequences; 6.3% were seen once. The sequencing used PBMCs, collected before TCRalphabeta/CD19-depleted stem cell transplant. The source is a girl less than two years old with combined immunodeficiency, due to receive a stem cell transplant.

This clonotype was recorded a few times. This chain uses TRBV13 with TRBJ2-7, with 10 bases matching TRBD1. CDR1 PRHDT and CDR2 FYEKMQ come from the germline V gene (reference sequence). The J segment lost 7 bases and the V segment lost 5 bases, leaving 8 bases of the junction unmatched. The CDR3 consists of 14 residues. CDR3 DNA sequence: TGTGCCAGCAGCCCCGGGACAGGGGCGCGGGAGCAGTACTTC. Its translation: CASSPGTGAREQYF.

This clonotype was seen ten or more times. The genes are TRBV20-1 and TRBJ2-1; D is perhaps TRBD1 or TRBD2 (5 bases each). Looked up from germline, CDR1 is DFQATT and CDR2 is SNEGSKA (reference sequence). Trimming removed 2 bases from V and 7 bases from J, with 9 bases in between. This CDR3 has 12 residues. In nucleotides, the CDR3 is TGCAGTGCTAGACGGGACGCGAATGAGCAGTTCTTC. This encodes CSARRDANEQFF.

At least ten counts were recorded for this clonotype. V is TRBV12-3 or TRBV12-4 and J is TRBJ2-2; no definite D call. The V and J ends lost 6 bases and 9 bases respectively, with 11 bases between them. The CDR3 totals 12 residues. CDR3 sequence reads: CASRLTTWELFF. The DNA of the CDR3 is TGTGCCAGCAGGTTAACTACCTGGGAGCTGTTTTTT.

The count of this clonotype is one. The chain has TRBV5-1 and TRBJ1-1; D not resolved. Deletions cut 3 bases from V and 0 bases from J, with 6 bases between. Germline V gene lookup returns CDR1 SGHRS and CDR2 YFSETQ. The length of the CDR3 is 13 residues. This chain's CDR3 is CASSSNMNTEAFF. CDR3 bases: TGCGCCAGCAGCTCGAACATGAACACTGAAGCTTTCTTT.

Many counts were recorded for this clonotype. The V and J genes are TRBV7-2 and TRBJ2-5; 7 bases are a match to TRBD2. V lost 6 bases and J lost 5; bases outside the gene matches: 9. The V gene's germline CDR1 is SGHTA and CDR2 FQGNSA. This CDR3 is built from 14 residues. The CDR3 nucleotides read TGTGCCAGCAGTGGGGGGGTATTTCGGGAGACCCAGTACTTC. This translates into CASSGGVFRETQYF.

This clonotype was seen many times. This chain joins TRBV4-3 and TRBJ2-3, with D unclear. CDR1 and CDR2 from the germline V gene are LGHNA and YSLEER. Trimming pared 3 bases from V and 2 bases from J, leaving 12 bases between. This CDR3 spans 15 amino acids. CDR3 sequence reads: CASSHRVQFTDTQYF. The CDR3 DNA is TGCGCCAGCAGCCATAGGGTCCAGTTCACAGATACGCAGTATTTT.

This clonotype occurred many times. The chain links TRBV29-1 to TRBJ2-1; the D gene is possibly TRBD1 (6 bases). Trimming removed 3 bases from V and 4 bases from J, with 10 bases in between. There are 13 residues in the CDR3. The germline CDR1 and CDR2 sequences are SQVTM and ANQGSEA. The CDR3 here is CSVEGHHYNEQFF. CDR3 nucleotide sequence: TGCAGCGTTGAGGGACACCATTACAATGAGCAGTTCTTC.

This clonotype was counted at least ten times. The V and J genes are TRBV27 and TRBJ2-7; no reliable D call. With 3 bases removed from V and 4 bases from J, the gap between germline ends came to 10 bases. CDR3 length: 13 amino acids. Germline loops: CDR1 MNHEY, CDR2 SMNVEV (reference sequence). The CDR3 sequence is CASSFGLPYEQYF. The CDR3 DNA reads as TGTGCCAGCAGTTTTGGCTTACCTTACGAGCAGTACTTC.

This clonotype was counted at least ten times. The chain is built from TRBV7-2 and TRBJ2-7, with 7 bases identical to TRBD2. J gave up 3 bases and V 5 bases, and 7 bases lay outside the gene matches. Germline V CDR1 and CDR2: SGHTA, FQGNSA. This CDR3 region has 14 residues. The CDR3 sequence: CASSQRELYYEQYF. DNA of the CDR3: TGTGCCAGCAGCCAGCGGGAACTCTACTACGAGCAGTACTTC. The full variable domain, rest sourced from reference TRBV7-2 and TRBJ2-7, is GAGVSQSPSNKVTEKGKDVELRCDPISGHTALYWYRQSLGQGLEFLIYFQGNSAPDKSGLPSDRFSAERTGGSVSTLTIQRTQQEDSAVYLCASSQRELYYEQYFGPGTRLTVT.

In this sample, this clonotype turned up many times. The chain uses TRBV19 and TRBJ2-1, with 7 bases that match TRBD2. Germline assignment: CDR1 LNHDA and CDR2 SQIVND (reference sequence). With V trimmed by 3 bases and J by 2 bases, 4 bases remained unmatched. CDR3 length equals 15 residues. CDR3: CASSIESGAYNEQFF. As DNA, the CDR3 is TGTGCCAGTAGTATCGAAAGCGGGGCCTACAATGAGCAGTTCTTC.

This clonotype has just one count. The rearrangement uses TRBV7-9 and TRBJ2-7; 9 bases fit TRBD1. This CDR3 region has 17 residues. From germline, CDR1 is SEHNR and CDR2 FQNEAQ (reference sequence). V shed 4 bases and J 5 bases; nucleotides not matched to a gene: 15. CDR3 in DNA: TGTGCCAGCAGCTCCTTCCTTCCGGGACAGGGAGGTAACGAGCAGTACTTC. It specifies CASSSFLPGQGGNEQYF.

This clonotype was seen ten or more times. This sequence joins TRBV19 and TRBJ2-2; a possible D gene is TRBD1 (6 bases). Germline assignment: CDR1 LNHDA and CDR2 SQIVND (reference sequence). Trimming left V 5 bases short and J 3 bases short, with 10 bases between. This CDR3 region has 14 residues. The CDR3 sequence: CASSATGYTGELFF. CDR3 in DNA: TGTGCCAGTAGTGCTACAGGGTACACCGGGGAGCTGTTTTTT.

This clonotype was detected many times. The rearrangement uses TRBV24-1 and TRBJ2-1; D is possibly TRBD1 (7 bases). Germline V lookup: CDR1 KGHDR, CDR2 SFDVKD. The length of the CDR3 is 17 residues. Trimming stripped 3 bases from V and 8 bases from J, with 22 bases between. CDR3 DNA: TGTGCCACCAGTGATCCCACATCAGGGGGGAATTGGGATGAGCAGTTCTTC. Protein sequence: CATSDPTSGGNWDEQFF.

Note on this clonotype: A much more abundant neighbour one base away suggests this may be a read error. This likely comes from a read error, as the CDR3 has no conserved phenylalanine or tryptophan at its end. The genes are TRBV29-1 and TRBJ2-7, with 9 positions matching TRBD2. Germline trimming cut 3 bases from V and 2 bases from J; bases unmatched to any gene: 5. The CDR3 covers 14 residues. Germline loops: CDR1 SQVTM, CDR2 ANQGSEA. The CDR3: CSVDETSGAYEQYI. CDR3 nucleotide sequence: TGCAGCGTTGACGAGACTAGCGGAGCCTACGAGCAGTACATC.

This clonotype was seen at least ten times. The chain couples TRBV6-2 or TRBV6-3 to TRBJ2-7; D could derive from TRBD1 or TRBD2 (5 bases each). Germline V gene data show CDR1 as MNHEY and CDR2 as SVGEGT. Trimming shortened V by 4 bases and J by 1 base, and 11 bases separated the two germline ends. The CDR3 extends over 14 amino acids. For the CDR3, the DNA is TGTGCCAGCAGTTCTCCGGGACCATCCTACGAGCAGTACTTC. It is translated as CASSSPGPSYEQYF.

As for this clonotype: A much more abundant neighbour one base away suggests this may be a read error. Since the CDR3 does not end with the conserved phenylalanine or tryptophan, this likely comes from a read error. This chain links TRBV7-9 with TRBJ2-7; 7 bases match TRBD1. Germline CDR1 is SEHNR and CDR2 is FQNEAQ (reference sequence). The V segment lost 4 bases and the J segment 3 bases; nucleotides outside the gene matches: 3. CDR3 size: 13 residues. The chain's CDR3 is CASSYGTDYEQYC. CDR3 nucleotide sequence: TGTGCCAGCAGCTACGGGACAGACTACGAGCAGTACTGC.

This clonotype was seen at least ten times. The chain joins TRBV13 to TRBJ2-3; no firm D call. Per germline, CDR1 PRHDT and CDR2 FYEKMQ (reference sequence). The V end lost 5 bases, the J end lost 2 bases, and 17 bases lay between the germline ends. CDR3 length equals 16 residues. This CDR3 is CASSLRPFSVTDTQYF. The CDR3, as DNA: TGTGCCAGCAGCCTAAGGCCTTTCTCCGTCACAGATACGCAGTATTTT.

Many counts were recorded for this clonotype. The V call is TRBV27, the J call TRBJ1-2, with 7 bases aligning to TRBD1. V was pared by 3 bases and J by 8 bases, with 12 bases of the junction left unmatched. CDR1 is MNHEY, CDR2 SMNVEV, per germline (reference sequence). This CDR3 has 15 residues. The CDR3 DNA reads TGTGCCAGCAGTTTCACCCGGGACAGCCTAGGGGGCTACACCTTC. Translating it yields CASSFTRDSLGGYTF.

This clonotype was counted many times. In nucleotides, the CDR3 is TGTGCCAGCAGTGCACTAAGGGGGAGCGCTCCTAGCACAGATACGCAGTATTTT. This encodes CASSALRGSAPSTDTQYF. The chain joins TRBV25-1 to TRBJ2-3, with a tentative D call TRBD1 (6 bases). This CDR3 comprises 18 residues. The V end was cut by 4 bases, the J end by 0 bases, with 20 bases between. The germline V gene encodes CDR1 MGHDK and CDR2 SYGVNS.

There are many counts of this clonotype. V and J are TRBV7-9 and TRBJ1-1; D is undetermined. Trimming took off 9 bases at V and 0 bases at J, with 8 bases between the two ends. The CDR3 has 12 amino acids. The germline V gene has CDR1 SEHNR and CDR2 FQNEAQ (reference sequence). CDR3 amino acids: CASGRLNTEAFF. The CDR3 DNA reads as TGTGCCAGTGGCAGGTTGAACACTGAAGCTTTCTTT.